These 9 T cell receptor beta chains share one sample of origin, sequenced in a study of low-dose radiotherapy and immunotherapy resistance in tumors. Time point described: before trial treatment. TRAV- and TRBV-specific primers, spanning alpha and beta chains, primed first-strand cDNA. TCR amplification used 20 PCR cycles, a constant-region primer and a V-primer adapter. MiXCR, applied by TCRdb to the reads, yields one record per CDR3 protein. The table includes tens of thousands of distinct CDR3 sequences, 25% detected once. Sample: PBMCs, taken before treatment. The receptors were sampled from a male donor with prostate cancer.

This clonotype was detected ten times or more. This chain uses TRBV30 with TRBJ2-7; 7 bases align to TRBD1. Unmatched junction bases numbered 8, after V lost 6 bases and J lost 0 bases. The CDR3 extends over 14 amino acids. Germline-derived CDR1 and CDR2 are GTSNPN and SVGIG (reference sequence). CDR3 region: CACPRTGGSYEQYF. CDR3 coding DNA: TGTGCCTGCCCCCGGACAGGCGGCTCCTACGAGCAGTACTTC.

This clonotype was detected ten times or more. This rearrangement joins TRBV9 to TRBJ1-3; D is unresolved. Trimming took off 3 bases at V and 1 base at J, with 14 bases between the two ends. The germline CDR1 and CDR2 sequences are SGDLS and YYNGEE. CDR3 length: 16 residues. The CDR3: CASSASNPQSGNTIYF. The CDR3 DNA sequence: TGTGCCAGCAGCGCATCAAATCCCCAATCTGGAAACACCATATATTTT.

About this clonotype: The DNA is left out, because the CDR3 cannot be placed on it with certainty; the CDR3 is given as TCRdb lists it. This chain connects TRBV3-1 to TRBJ2-2; the table's D call, TRBD2, was not checked against the DNA. Germline-derived CDR1 and CDR2 are LGHDT and YNNKEL (reference sequence). 15 amino acids form the CDR3, both terminal residues included. The CDR3 here is CASSQWSPTGELFFF.

This sequence joins TRBV5-1 and TRBJ1-1; D may be TRBD1 (5 bases). Germline assignment: CDR1 SGHRS and CDR2 YFSETQ. The CDR3 runs to 13 residues. The germline V and J ends were trimmed by 5 bases and 3 bases, with 11 bases remaining between them. CDR3 nucleotides: TGCGCCAGCAGGAGAGGGGTTGACACTGAAGCTTTCTTT. It translates to CASRRGVDTEAFF.

The rearrangement uses TRBV6-1 and TRBJ1-2, with unresolved D. Trimming removed 4 bases at V and 1 base at J, with 10 bases between. Germline CDR1 and CDR2: MNHNS and SASEGT. The CDR3 is made up of 14 amino acids. For the CDR3, the DNA is TGTGCCAGCAGTGGTCTGGGCAGTAACTATGGCTACACCTTC. This gives the protein CASSGLGSNYGYTF.

Many counts were recorded for this clonotype. V is TRBV7-2 and J is TRBJ1-2; D uncertain. Germline values: CDR1 SGHTA, CDR2 FQGNSA. V was cut by 4 bases and J by 6 bases, with 15 bases left in between. CDR3 length: 14 amino acids. Here the CDR3 reads CASSSRYNPNGYTF. The DNA for the CDR3 is TGTGCCAGCAGCTCCCGTTACAATCCTAATGGCTACACCTTC.

This clonotype appeared many times. The J gene is TRBJ2-7, the V gene TRBV11-2, with D perhaps matching TRBD1 (5 bases). CDR1 is SGHAT, CDR2 FQNNGV, per germline. The CDR3 extends over 13 amino acids. V dropped 1 base and J dropped 7 bases, with 11 bases sitting between them. This CDR3 is CASSLVGEGEQYF. The CDR3, as DNA: TGTGCCAGCAGCTTAGTAGGGGAAGGTGAGCAGTACTTC.

The CDR3 nucleotides read TGTGCCAGCAGCTCACGTTGGGGGACAGTCTACGAGCAGTACTTC. It translates to CASSSRWGTVYEQYF. The chain carries TRBV5-4 and TRBJ2-7, with TRBD1 identical over 7 bases. Germline values: CDR1 SGHNT, CDR2 YYREEE (reference sequence). This CDR3 has 15 amino acids. After removal of 3 bases from V and 3 bases from J, the junction contained 9 bases not matched to a gene.

This clonotype has a count of ten or more. This chain links TRBV4-2 with TRBJ2-7; D unresolved. Germline CDR1 reads LGHNA; CDR2 reads YNFKEQ. This CDR3 has 15 amino acids. The V end was cut by 0 bases, the J end by 2 bases, with 11 bases between. This CDR3 reads CASSQDARGAYEQYF. In DNA, the CDR3 is TGTGCCAGCAGCCAAGATGCACGCGGCGCCTACGAGCAGTACTTC.